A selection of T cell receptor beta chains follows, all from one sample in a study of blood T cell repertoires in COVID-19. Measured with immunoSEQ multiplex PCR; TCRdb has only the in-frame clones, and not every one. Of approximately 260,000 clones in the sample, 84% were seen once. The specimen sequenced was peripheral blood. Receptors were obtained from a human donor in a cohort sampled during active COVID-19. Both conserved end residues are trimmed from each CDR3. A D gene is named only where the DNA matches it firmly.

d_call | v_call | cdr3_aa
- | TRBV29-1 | SVGTAGGYT
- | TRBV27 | ASKALNEVWQPQH
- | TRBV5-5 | ASSRRTADTEAF
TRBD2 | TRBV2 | ASSLGGGAANEQF
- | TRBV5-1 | ASSPVLSADTQY
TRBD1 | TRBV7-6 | ASSKRTGAYSNQPQH
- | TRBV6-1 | ASSEVQKQF
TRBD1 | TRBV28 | ASSPPGTAGNTIY
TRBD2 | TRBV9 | ASSQGTSGRGEQY
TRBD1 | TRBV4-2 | ASSQAPGQGDYNEQF
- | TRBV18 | ASSLLGGGRNTGELF
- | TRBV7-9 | ASSLSSGTEAF
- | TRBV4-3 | ASSQGRVSGELF
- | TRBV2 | ASGGELISYEQY
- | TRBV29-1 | SVAQGSNTEAF
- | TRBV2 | ASSEAVRVGRAF
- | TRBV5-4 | ASSLELMNTEAF
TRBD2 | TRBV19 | ASSPTSGGFNEQF
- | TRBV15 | ATSREQGVTQPQH
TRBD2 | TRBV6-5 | ASRPLAGLYNEQF
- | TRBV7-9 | ASSPGEPGYT
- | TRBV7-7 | ASSLGRVETQY
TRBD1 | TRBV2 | ASSDDRGATGELF
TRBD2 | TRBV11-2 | ASSPRWTSSSTDTQY
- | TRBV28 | ASSLIDRKNYGYT
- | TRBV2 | ASSEEGRFEQY
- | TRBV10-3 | ATKGDYEQY
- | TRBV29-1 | SVELEEGQY
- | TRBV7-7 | ASSSGRGGADTQY
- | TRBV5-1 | ASRKGSRSNTGELF
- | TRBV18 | ASSPQGYNEQF
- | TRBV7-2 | ASSSDRLNTEAF
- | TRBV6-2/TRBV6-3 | ASSFPSSYEQY
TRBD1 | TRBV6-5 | ASRQGSSGPDTQY
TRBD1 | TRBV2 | ASTLDRGVASPLH
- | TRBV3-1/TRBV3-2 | ASSRGGPRATDTQY
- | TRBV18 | ASSPPSYTEAF
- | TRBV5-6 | ASSLGSTGREQY
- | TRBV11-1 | ASSLVFSDTQY
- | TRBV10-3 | AISEWADTFTDTQY
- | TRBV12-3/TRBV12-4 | ASSLSESQPQH
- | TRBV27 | ASTPSGLPREQY
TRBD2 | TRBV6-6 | ASSYSKAGTSYEQY
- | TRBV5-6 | ASRDTDGYT
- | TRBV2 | ASSFSYTDTQY
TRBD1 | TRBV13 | ASSHRTGYNEQF
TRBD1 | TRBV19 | ASSNRGRGYQPQH
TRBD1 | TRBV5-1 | ASSRIGGVGNTEAF
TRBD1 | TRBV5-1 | ASADRVANYGYT
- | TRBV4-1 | ASSQETAAKPLH
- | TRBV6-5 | ASTRENGLGTEAF